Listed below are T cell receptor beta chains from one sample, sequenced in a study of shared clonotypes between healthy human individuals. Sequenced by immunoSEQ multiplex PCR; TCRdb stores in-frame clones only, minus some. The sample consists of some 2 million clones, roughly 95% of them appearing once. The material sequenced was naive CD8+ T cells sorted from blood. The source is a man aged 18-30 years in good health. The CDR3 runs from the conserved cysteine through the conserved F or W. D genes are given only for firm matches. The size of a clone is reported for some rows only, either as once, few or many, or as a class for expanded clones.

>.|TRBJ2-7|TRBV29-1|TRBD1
CSARTGSSYEQYF
TGCAGCGCTCGGACAGGAAGCTCCTACGAGCAGTACTTC
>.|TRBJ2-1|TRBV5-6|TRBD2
CASSLTSGRGNEQFF
TGTGCCAGCAGCTTAACTAGCGGGAGAGGAAATGAGCAGTTCTTC
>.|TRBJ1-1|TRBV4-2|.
CASSWSREVDTEAFF
TGTGCCAGCAGCTGGTCAAGGGAGGTCGACACTGAAGCTTTCTTT
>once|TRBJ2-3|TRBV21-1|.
CASSKGTSRSSTDTQYF
TGTGCCAGCAGCAAAGGGACTAGCAGATCTAGCACAGATACGCAGTATTTT
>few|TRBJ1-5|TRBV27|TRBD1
CASSSGQGGDQPQHF
TGTGCCAGCAGTTCGGGACAGGGCGGGGATCAGCCCCAGCATTTT
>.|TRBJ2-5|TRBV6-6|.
CASRPSQETQYF
TGTGCCAGCAGACCCTCGCAAGAGACCCAGTACTTC
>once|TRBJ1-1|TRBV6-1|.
CASSLGGIGTEAFF
TGTGCCAGCAGCCTAGGGGGGATCGGAACTGAAGCTTTCTTT
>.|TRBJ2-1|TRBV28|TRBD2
CATKLAENNEQFF
TGTGCCACTAAACTAGCGGAAAACAATGAGCAGTTCTTC
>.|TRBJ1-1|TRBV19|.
CASSIDLELEAFF
TGTGCCAGTAGTATAGATCTTGAGCTTGAAGCTTTCTTT
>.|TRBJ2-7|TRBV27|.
CASSLLQGKEGANEQYF
TGTGCCAGCAGTTTGTTACAGGGAAAGGAGGGGGCTAATGAGCAGTACTTC
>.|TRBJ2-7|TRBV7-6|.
CASSLEGRGQPYEQYF
TGTGCCAGCAGCTTAGAAGGGCGCGGACAGCCCTACGAGCAGTACTTC
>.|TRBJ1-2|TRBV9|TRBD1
CASSKGTVGYTF
TGTGCCAGCAGCAAAGGGACAGTCGGCTACACCTTC
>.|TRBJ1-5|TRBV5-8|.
CASSLVRGMGNQPQHF
TGTGCCAGCAGCTTGGTAAGGGGCATGGGCAATCAGCCCCAGCATTTT
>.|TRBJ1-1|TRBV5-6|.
CASSFTQGTEAFF
TGTGCCAGCAGCTTTACACAGGGTACTGAAGCTTTCTTT
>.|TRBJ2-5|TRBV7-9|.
CASSTRQDYQETQYF
TGTGCCAGCAGCACCAGGCAGGACTACCAAGAGACCCAGTACTTC
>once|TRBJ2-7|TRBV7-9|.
CASSLAVSYEQYF
TGTGCCAGCAGCTTAGCGGTCAGCTACGAGCAGTACTTC
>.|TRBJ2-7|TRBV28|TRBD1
CASSRTGVGEQYF
TGTGCCAGCAGCCGGACAGGGGTCGGCGAGCAGTACTTC
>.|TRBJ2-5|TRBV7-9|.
CASSLAFMVGETQYF
TGTGCCAGCAGCTTAGCTTTTATGGTGGGAGAGACCCAGTACTTC
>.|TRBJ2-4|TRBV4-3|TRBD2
CASSQILAGEGAKNIQYF
TGCGCCAGCAGCCAAATATTAGCGGGAGAGGGAGCCAAAAACATTCAGTACTTC
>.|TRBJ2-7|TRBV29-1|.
CSVEGRGEYEQYF
TGCAGCGTTGAGGGCAGGGGGGAGTACGAGCAGTACTTC
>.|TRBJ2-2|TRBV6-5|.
CASSWEANTGELFF
TGTGCCAGCAGTTGGGAAGCGAACACCGGGGAGCTGTTTTTT
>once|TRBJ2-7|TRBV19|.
CASSIFLAATYEQYF
TGTGCCAGTAGTATTTTCCTAGCAGCCACCTACGAGCAGTACTTC
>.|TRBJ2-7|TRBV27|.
CASSLTDSTATYEQYF
TGTGCCAGCAGTTTAACCGACTCGACGGCAACCTACGAGCAGTACTTC
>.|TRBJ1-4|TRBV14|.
CASSSLAGTPTTNEKLFF
TGTGCCAGCAGCTCCCTCGCCGGGACACCAACAACTAATGAAAAACTGTTTTTT
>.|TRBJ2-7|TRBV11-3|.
CASSLGYSYEQYF
TGTGCCAGCAGCTTAGGTTACTCCTACGAGCAGTACTTC
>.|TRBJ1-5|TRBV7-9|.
CASSLDKKPQHF
TGTGCCAGCAGCTTAGACAAAAAGCCCCAGCATTTT
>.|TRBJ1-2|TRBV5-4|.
CASSPNWSIFEGTF
TGTGCCAGCAGCCCTAATTGGTCCATATTTGAGGGGACCTTC
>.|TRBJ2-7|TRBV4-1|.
CASSQDLAGIIYEQYF
TGCGCCAGCAGCCAAGATCTGGCAGGAATCATCTACGAGCAGTACTTC
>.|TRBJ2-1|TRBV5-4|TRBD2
CASSPGTSGHNEQFF
TGTGCCAGCAGCCCGGGGACTAGCGGCCACAATGAGCAGTTCTTC
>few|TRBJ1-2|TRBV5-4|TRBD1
CASSFPGGPHGYTF
TGTGCCAGCAGCTTTCCAGGGGGTCCACATGGCTACACCTTC